The 13 T cell receptor beta chains below all came from one sample that was sequenced in a study of blood T cell repertoires in COVID-19. Profiling relied on immunoSEQ multiplex PCR, and the TCRdb table lists in-frame clones only, not all of them. The sample gives about 36,000 clones, nearly 90% of which show up once; about 2% is in the top ten. The material sequenced was peripheral blood. All receptors come from a human donor in a cohort sampled during active COVID-19.

This clone was seen once. The chain employs TRBV9 and TRBJ2-1; tentative D call: TRBD2 (6 bases). This CDR3 comprises 18 residues. V was trimmed by 3 bases and J by 0 bases, leaving 19 bases between them. The germline V gene encodes CDR1 SGDLS and CDR2 YYNGEE. CDR3 DNA: TGTGCCAGCAGCGCCGCTTTGGGTGCGGGGAGCTCCTACAATGAGCAGTTCTTC. This sequence encodes CASSAALGAGSSYNEQFF.

The chain uses TRBV7-8 and TRBJ2-7; a possible D gene is TRBD1 (6 bases). The length of the CDR3 is 14 residues. CDR1 is SGHVS, CDR2 FQNEAQ, per germline. Trimming removed 1 base at V and 9 bases at J, with 16 bases between. CDR3 in DNA: TGTGCCAGCAGCTTAGGTTGGGGGCAGGTGGGGCAGTACTTC. Translated: CASSLGWGQVGQYF.

V usage is TRBV7-9 and J usage is TRBJ2-3; D remains unclear. The germline V gene has CDR1 SEHNR and CDR2 FQNEAQ (reference sequence). The CDR3 sequence is 12 residues long. V was shortened by 5 bases and J by 5 bases, with 8 bases between the two germline ends. The CDR3 spells CASSHNRDTQYF. CDR3 bases: TGTGCCAGCAGCCACAACAGAGATACGCAGTATTTT.

The chain has TRBV5-4 and TRBJ2-1; D is possibly TRBD1 (6 bases). The V gene's germline CDR1 is SGHNT and CDR2 YYREEE (reference sequence). The CDR3 is 14 residues long. Trimming pared 5 bases from V and 3 bases from J, leaving 12 bases between. The CDR3 region is CASSQQGRYNEQFF. The CDR3 region has the DNA TGTGCCAGCAGTCAGCAGGGGCGCTACAATGAGCAGTTCTTC.

The V gene is TRBV14, the J gene TRBJ2-7; possible D gene TRBD1, 6 bases. The CDR3 runs to 15 residues. Looked up from germline, CDR1 is SGHDN and CDR2 is FVKESK. V was pared by 1 base and J by 6 bases, with 16 bases between. In DNA, the CDR3 is TGTGCCAGCAGCCAAGGAACAGGGTATATGGCCGAGCAGTACTTC. This gives the protein CASSQGTGYMAEQYF.

V and J are TRBV10-1 and TRBJ2-1; D possibly corresponds to TRBD1 (6 bases). CDR3 length: 15 residues. With 5 bases removed from V and 6 bases from J, the gap between germline ends came to 17 bases. Germline-derived CDR1 and CDR2 are WNHNN and SYGVQD (reference sequence). The chain's CDR3 is CASSPGGRGGNEQFF. The CDR3 DNA reads as TGCGCCAGCAGTCCGGGCGGCAGGGGTGGCAATGAGCAGTTCTTC.

The table lists this clone with a count of one. The chain has TRBV5-4 and TRBJ2-3; TRBD2 aligns across 8 bases. Trimming at V came to 6 bases and at J to 5 bases, leaving 11 bases not matched to a gene. CDR1 is SGHNT, CDR2 YYREEE, per germline (reference sequence). CDR3 size: 15 residues. The CDR3 coding sequence is TGTGCCAGCAATCCCCGGGGGGGCGATTTAGATACGCAGTATTTT. This sequence encodes CASNPRGGDLDTQYF. Supplemented by reference TRBV5-4 and TRBJ2-3, the full variable domain reads ETGVTQSPTHLIKTRGQQVTLRCSSQSGHNTVSWYQQALGQGPQFIFQYYREEENGRGNFPPRFSGLQFPNYSSELNVNALELDDSALYLCASNPRGGDLDTQYFGPGTRLTVL.

This chain's CDR3 is CASKQGSIDQPQHF. The CDR3 nucleotides read TGTGCCAGCAAACAGGGCTCTATCGATCAGCCCCAGCATTTT. This sequence joins TRBV6-5 and TRBJ1-5, with a possible D match to TRBD1 (6 bases). Germline V gives CDR1 MNHEY, CDR2 SVGAGI. Trimming took off 7 bases at V and 5 bases at J, with 15 bases between the two ends. The CDR3 has 14 amino acids.

The rearrangement uses TRBV7-8 and TRBJ1-5, with 7 bases identical to TRBD1. Trimming took 0 bases from V and 13 from J; bases not matched to a gene: 9. This CDR3 is built from 14 residues. Looked up from germline, CDR1 is SGHVS and CDR2 is FQNEAQ. The CDR3 protein is CASSLAETGTRQHF. Here the CDR3 DNA reads TGTGCCAGCAGCTTAGCCGAGACAGGGACAAGACAGCATTTT.

This clone turned up a few times. The chain employs TRBV9 and TRBJ1-6; D is undetermined. The germline V gene has CDR1 SGDLS and CDR2 YYNGEE. Trimming took off 3 bases at V and 9 bases at J, with 7 bases between the two ends. CDR3 length: 12 amino acids. The CDR3 region is CASSARGSPLHF. CDR3 DNA sequence: TGTGCCAGCAGCGCCCGAGGTTCACCCCTCCACTTT.

This chain joins TRBV19 and TRBJ2-7; 9 positions agree with TRBD1. Germline V CDR1 and CDR2: LNHDA, SQIVND (reference sequence). Trimming removed 5 bases from V and 5 bases from J; junction bases left unmatched: 13. The CDR3 extends over 16 amino acids. The CDR3 is CASSDPLRDRVHEQYF. The CDR3 coding sequence is TGTGCCAGTAGTGACCCCCTCCGGGACAGGGTCCACGAGCAGTACTTC.

The chain is built from TRBV5-4 and TRBJ2-6; D remains unclear. Deletions cut 1 base from V and 0 bases from J, with 5 bases between. This CDR3 contains 15 residues. Germline V gives CDR1 SGHNT, CDR2 YYREEE (reference sequence). The CDR3 DNA reads TGTGCCAGCAGCTTGAGCCGCTCTGGGGCCAACGTCCTGACTTTC. The encoded protein is CASSLSRSGANVLTF. The variable domain in full, with the rest retrieved from reference TRBV5-4 and TRBJ2-6, is ETGVTQSPTHLIKTRGQQVTLRCSSQSGHNTVSWYQQALGQGPQFIFQYYREEENGRGNFPPRFSGLQFPNYSSELNVNALELDDSALYLCASSLSRSGANVLTFGAGSRLTVL.

V is TRBV15 and J is TRBJ2-7; 12 bases are a match to TRBD1. From germline, CDR1 is LNHNV and CDR2 YYDKDF (reference sequence). Trimming at V came to 0 bases and at J to 3 bases, leaving 6 bases not matched to a gene. The CDR3 length is 17 residues. The CDR3 bases are TGTGCCACCAGCAGAGACGCGGGACAGGGGGCTCTCTACGAGCAGTACTTC. Translation: CATSRDAGQGALYEQYF. Together with reference TRBV15 and TRBJ2-7, the CDR3 gives the full variable domain: DAMVIQNPRYQVTQFGKPVTLSCSQTLNHNVMYWYQQKSSQAPKLLFHYYDKDFNNEADTPDNFQSRRPNTSFCFLDIRSPGLGDTAMYLCATSRDAGQGALYEQYFGPGTRLTVT.